The 13 T cell receptor beta chains below come from one sample, sequenced in a study of blood T cell repertoires in COVID-19. Using immunoSEQ multiplex PCR, the repertoire was profiled, and TCRdb retains in-frame clones only, with some absent. This sample has 360,000 or so clones; around four fifths occur once, and the top ten carry 5% to 6%. The sequencing input was PBMCs or T cells enriched from blood (not recorded which). Every receptor here comes from a woman aged 45-65 years who had recovered from COVID-19.

Only one count was recorded for this clone. The V gene is TRBV19, the J gene TRBJ1-2, with D possibly matching TRBD1 (5 bases). This CDR3 has 15 amino acids. Germline CDR1 reads LNHDA; CDR2 reads SQIVND (reference sequence). Trimming shortened V by 3 bases and J by 1 base, and 12 bases separated the two germline ends. The DNA for the CDR3 is TGTGCCAGTAGTATCAAATCAGGGAATAACTATGGCTACACCTTC. Amino acid sequence: CASSIKSGNNYGYTF.

V usage is TRBV5-1 and J usage is TRBJ1-6; 8 bases are a match to TRBD1. The CDR3 has 17 residues. Germline CDR1 is SGHRS and CDR2 is YFSETQ. With 3 bases clipped from V and 4 bases from J, the junction kept 9 bases outside the gene matches. This CDR3 is CASSSETGDRYNSPLHF. The CDR3 coding sequence is TGCGCCAGCAGCTCAGAGACAGGGGATCGGTATAATTCACCCCTCCACTTT.

The chain employs TRBV3-1 (or the pseudogene TRBV3-2) and TRBJ2-1; D may be TRBD2 (8 bases). Per the germline V gene, CDR1 is LGHDT and CDR2 is YNNKEL (reference sequence). There are 17 residues in the CDR3. The V gene lost 3 bases and the J gene lost 8 bases, with 23 bases spanning the gap. CDR3 in amino acids: CASSQTVGPGGGDEQFF. The CDR3 DNA sequence: TGTGCCAGCAGCCAGACCGTCGGCCCGGGAGGGGGCGATGAGCAGTTCTTC.

The CDR3 protein is CASSDPLHTEAFF. The CDR3 DNA reads as TGTGCCAGCAGTGATCCACTGCACACTGAAGCTTTCTTT. J is TRBJ1-1 and V is TRBV27, with unresolved D. There are 13 residues in the CDR3. CDR1 and CDR2 from the germline V gene are MNHEY and SMNVEV (reference sequence). Between the trimmed V and J ends, which lost 5 bases and 3 bases, there was a span of 10 bases.

This chain connects TRBV6-5 to TRBJ2-7, with TRBD2 matching over 10 bases. V lost 6 bases to trimming and J lost 3 bases; unmatched junction nucleotides: 8. CDR3 length equals 15 residues. In germline, CDR1 is MNHEY, CDR2 SVGAGI. CDR3 loop: CASSDGLADIYEQYF. Written as DNA, the CDR3 is TGTGCCAGCAGCGACGGACTAGCGGATATCTACGAGCAGTACTTC.

Only a few counts were recorded for this clone. The chain links TRBV5-4 to TRBJ2-2; no firm D call. The germline CDR1 and CDR2 sequences are SGHNT and YYREEE (reference sequence). Trimming removed 1 base from V and 0 bases from J, with 7 bases in between. The CDR3 sequence is 15 residues long. In DNA form, the CDR3 reads TGTGCCAGCAGCTTGTGGGCAACGAACACCGGGGAGCTGTTTTTT. This gives the protein CASSLWATNTGELFF.

The chain is built from TRBV29-1 and TRBJ2-7; D unclear. The CDR3 is made up of 13 amino acids. The germline V gene has CDR1 SQVTM and CDR2 ANQGSEA. Trimming stripped 1 base from V and 0 bases from J, with 7 bases between. Here the CDR3 reads CSVEGAASYEQYF. In DNA form, the CDR3 reads TGCAGCGTTGAAGGGGCCGCCTCCTACGAGCAGTACTTC.

In this sample, this clone turned up a few times. The chain couples TRBV7-2 to TRBJ1-2, with D perhaps matching TRBD1 (5 bases). V lost 2 bases and J lost 6, with 16 bases in between. CDR1 is SGHTA, CDR2 FQGNSA, per germline. CDR3 length: 15 residues. The CDR3 nucleotides are TGTGCCAGCAGCTTATCCCGGGACGGGGGTCATGGCTACACCTTC. Its protein is CASSLSRDGGHGYTF.

This sequence joins TRBV6-4 and TRBJ2-1, with 11 bases fitting TRBD2. CDR1 and CDR2 (germline): MRHNA, SNTAGT. The V segment lost 6 bases and the J segment 8 bases; nucleotides outside the gene matches: 9. The CDR3 totals 15 residues. In nucleotides, the CDR3 is TGTGCCAGCAGCCCTACTAGCGGGAGTGTTGATGAGCAGTTCTTC. It translates to CASSPTSGSVDEQFF.

A single count supports this clone. The V call is TRBV6-5, the J call TRBJ1-2, with TRBD1 matching over 8 bases. The CDR3 consists of 16 residues. From germline, CDR1 is MNHEY and CDR2 SVGAGI. Trimming cost V 2 bases and J 4 bases; bases outside gene matches: 9. The CDR3 reads CASSYGQGAQTYGYTF. In DNA form, the CDR3 reads TGTGCCAGCAGTTACGGGCAGGGGGCGCAGACCTATGGCTACACCTTC.

This clone was observed once. The chain has TRBV11-3 and TRBJ1-1; the match to TRBD1 covers 8 bases. Germline V lookup: CDR1 SGHNT, CDR2 YENEEA. This CDR3 comprises 16 residues. V was pared by 2 bases and J by 1 base, with 6 bases of the junction left unmatched. The CDR3 coding sequence is TGTGCCAGCAGCTTAAGTCCCGACAGGGGGAACACTGAAGCTTTCTTT. As protein: CASSLSPDRGNTEAFF.

The chain employs TRBV11-2 and TRBJ2-1; 10 positions agree with TRBD2. The germline V gene has CDR1 SGHAT and CDR2 FQNNGV. The CDR3 has 18 residues. J lost 0 bases, V lost 6 bases, and 11 bases had no gene match. The CDR3 DNA sequence: TGTGCCAGCAGACTCAGCGGGGGGGCCGGTCGCTCCTACAATGAGCAGTTCTTC. It encodes CASRLSGGAGRSYNEQFF.

Notes on this clone: A read error may account for a junction end that differs from germline. The chain combines TRBV5-4 with TRBJ1-1; D is perhaps TRBD1 (6 bases). This CDR3 spans 14 amino acids. In germline, CDR1 is SGHNT, CDR2 YYREEE (reference sequence). CDR3 DNA: TGTGCCAGCAGTTTGGACAGTGTGAACACTGAAGCTTTCTTT. Amino acid sequence: CASSLDSVNTEAFF.